This entry concerns a single T cell receptor (beta chain). TCRdb keeps only in-frame clones here, not all; method: immunoSEQ multiplex PCR. Among 7,500 to 8,500 clones listed, roughly 60% were seen once. Treatment described: randomized to nivolumab then ipilimumab (arm A) or the reverse (arm B). Patients had received no earlier DNA-damaging chemotherapy. V was pared by 8 bases and J by 0 bases, with 8 bases of the junction left unmatched. This CDR3 is 15 amino acids long. Germline V gene lookup returns CDR1 MNHEY and CDR2 SMNVEV (reference sequence). This record belongs to a study of sequential checkpoint blockade in melanoma. About the research overall: Randomization was 1:1 between first-line nivolumab→ipilimumab and ipilimumab→nivolumab.

V and J are TRBV27 and TRBJ1-1; TRBD1 matches 8 bases. The sequence was obtained from a human patient with melanoma. Some clones in this sample may be carry-over from other donors' samples. The sample consisted of CD8+ T cells sorted from blood (inferred from file names), taken from a patient given nivolumab and ipilimumab in sequence. DNA for the CDR3: TGTGCCAGCGCTCCGATGACAGGGGTGAACACTGAAGCTTTCTTT. Translating gives CASAPMTGVNTEAFF.